This TCR beta chain emerged from a study of blood T cell repertoires in COVID-19. Study context: Sample material is recorded as cDNA or gDNA derived from T cells, B-cell-depleted T cells, or PBMCs.

This CDR3 is built from 16 residues. Germline V gives CDR1 SEHNR, CDR2 FQNEAQ (reference sequence). Deletions cut 5 bases from V and 1 base from J, with 17 bases between. The protocol was immunoSEQ multiplex PCR, while the TCRdb copy is restricted to in-frame clones and leaves out a portion. The data contain approximately 58,000 clones, more than 85% of them singletons. This chain joins TRBV7-9 and TRBJ1-1; weak D call: TRBD1 (5 bases). The clonotype originates from a human donor in a cohort sampled during active COVID-19. The sequenced sample was peripheral blood. This CDR3 is CASSPWRGPRNTEAFF. Written as DNA, the CDR3 is TGTGCCAGCAGCCCTTGGAGGGGCCCAAGGAACACTGAAGCTTTCTTT.